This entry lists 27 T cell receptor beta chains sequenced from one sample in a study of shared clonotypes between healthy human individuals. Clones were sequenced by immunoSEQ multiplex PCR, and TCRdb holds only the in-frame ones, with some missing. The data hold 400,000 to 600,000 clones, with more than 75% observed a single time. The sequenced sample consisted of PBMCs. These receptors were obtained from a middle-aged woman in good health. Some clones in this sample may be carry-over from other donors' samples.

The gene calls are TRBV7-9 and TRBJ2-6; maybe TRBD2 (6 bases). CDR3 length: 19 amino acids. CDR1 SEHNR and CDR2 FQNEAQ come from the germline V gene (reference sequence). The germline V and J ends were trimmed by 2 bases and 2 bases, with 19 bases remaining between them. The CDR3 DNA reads TGTGCCAGCAGCTTAAGGTATTTGGGGAGGATGGCTGGGGCCAACGTCCTGACTTTC. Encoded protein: CASSLRYLGRMAGANVLTF. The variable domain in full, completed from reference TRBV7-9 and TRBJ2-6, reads DTGVSQNPRHKITKRGQNVTFRCDPISEHNRLYWYRQTLGQGPEFLTYFQNEAQLEKSRLLSDRFSAERPKGSFSTLEIQRTEQGDSAMYLCASSLRYLGRMAGANVLTFGAGSRLTVL.

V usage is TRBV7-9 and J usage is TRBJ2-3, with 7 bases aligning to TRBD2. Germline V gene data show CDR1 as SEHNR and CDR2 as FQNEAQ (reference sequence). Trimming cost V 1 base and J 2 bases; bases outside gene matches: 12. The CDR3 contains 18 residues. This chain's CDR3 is CASSLERGLAGYTDTQYF. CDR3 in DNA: TGTGCCAGCAGCTTAGAGAGGGGCTTAGCGGGCTACACAGATACGCAGTATTTT.

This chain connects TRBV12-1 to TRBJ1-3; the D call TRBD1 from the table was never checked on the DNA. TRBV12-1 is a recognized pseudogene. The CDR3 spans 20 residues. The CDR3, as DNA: TGTGCCAGCAGCCTTGCCGGGGGACAGGGGGAAACGCCGACTGGAAACACCATATATTTT. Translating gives CASSLAGGQGETPTGNTIYF.

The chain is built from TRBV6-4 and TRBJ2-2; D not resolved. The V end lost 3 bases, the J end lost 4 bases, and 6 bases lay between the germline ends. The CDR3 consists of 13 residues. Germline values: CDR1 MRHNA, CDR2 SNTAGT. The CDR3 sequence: CASSETTTGELFF. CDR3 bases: TGTGCCAGCAGTGAGACAACCACCGGGGAGCTGTTTTTT.

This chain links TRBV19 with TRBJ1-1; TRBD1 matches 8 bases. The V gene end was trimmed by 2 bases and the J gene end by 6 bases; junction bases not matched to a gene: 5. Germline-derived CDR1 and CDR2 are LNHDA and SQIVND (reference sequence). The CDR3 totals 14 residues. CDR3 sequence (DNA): TGTGCCAGTAGTATAATGGGACAGGTATCTGAAGCTTTCTTT. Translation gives CASSIMGQVSEAFF.

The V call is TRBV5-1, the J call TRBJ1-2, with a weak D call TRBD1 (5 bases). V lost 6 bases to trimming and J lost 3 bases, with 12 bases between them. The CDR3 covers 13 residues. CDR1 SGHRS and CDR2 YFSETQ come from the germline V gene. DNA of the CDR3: TGCGCCAGCACCGGGGACGAACACTATGGCTACACCTTC. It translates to CASTGDEHYGYTF.

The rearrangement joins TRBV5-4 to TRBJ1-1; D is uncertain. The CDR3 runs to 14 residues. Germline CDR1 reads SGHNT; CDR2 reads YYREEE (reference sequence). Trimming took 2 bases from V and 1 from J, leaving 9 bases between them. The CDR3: CASSLRVRNTEAFF. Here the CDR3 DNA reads TGTGCCAGCAGCTTACGGGTGAGGAACACTGAAGCTTTCTTT.

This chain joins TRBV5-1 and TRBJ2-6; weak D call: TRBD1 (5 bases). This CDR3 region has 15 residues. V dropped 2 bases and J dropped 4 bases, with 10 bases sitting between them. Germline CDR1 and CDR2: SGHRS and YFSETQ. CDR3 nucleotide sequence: TGCGCCAGCAGCTTTTCTGGGGCCGGGGCCAACGTCCTGACTTTC. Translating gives CASSFSGAGANVLTF.

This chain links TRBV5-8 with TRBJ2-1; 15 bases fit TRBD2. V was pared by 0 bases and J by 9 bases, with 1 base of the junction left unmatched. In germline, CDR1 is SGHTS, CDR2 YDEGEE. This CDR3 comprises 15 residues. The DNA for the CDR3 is TGTGCCAGCAGCTTGGGGACTAGCGGGAGGGGTGAGCAGTTCTTC. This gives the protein CASSLGTSGRGEQFF.

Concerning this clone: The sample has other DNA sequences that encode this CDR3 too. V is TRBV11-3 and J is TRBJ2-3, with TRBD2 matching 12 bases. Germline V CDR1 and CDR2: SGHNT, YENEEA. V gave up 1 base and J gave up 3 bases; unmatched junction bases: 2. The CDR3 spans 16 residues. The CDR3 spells CASSLGTSGRTDTQYF. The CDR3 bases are TGTGCCAGCAGCTTAGGTACTAGCGGGAGGACAGATACGCAGTATTTT.

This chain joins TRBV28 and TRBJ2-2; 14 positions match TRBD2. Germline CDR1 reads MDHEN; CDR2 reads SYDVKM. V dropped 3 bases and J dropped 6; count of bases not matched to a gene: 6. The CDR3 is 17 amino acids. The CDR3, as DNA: TGTGCCAGCAGTTTCTGGGGACTAGCGGGAGCATCCGGGGAGCTGTTTTTT. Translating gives CASSFWGLAGASGELFF.

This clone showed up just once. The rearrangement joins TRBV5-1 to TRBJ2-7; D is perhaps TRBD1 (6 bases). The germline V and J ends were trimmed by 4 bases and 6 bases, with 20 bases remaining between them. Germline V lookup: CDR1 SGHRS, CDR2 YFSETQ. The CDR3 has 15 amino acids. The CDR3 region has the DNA TGCGCCAGCAGCCGAATGACAGGACCGTCGGTCGAGCAGTACTTC. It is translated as CASSRMTGPSVEQYF.

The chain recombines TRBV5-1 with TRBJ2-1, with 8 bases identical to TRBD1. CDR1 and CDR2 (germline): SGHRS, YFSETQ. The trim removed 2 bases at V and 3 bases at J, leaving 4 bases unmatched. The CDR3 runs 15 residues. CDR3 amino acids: CASSLAGTGYNEQFF. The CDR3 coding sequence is TGCGCCAGCAGCTTAGCCGGGACAGGCTACAATGAGCAGTTCTTC.

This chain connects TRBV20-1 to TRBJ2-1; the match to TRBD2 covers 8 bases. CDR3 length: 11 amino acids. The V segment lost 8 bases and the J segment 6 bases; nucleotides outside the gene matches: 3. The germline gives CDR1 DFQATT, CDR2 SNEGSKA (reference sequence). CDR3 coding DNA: TGCAGTAGCGGGAGTGTCAATGAGCAGTTCTTC. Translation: CSSGSVNEQFF.

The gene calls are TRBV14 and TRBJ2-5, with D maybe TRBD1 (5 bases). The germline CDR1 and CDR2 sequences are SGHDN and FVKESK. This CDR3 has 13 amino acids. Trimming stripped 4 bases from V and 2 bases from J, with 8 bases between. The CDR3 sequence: CASSRGFQETQYF. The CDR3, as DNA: TGTGCCAGCAGCCGGGGCTTTCAAGAGACCCAGTACTTC.

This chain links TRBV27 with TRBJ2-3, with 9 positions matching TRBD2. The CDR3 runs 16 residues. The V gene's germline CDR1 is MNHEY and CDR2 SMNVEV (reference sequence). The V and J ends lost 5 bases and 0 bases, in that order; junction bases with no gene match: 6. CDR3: CASSQGAGGSTDTQYF. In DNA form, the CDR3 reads TGTGCCAGCAGTCAGGGTGCGGGAGGGAGCACAGATACGCAGTATTTT.

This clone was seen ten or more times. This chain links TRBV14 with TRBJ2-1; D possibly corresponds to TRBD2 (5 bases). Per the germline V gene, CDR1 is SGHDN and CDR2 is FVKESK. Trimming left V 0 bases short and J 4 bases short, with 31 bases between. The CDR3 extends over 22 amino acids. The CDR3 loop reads CASSQERPPRRLPQENYNEQFF. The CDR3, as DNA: TGTGCCAGCAGCCAAGAACGCCCCCCCCGGAGGCTACCCCAAGAAAATTACAATGAGCAGTTCTTC. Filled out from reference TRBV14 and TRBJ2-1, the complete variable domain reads EAGVTQFPSHSVIEKGQTVTLRCDPISGHDNLYWYRRVMGKEIKFLLHFVKESKQDESGMPNNRFLAERTGGTYSTLKVQPAELEDSGVYFCASSQERPPRRLPQENYNEQFFGPGTRLTVL.

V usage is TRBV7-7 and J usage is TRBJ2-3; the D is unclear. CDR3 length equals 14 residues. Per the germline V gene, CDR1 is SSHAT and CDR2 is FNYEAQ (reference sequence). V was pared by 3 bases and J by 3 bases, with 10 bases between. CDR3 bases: TGTGCCAGCAGCTTGGTTTCTGGGACAGATACGCAGTATTTT. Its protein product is CASSLVSGTDTQYF. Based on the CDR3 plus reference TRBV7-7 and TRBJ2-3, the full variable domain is GAGVSQSPRYKVTKRGQDVTLRCDPISSHATLYWYQQALGQGPEFLTYFNYEAQPDKSGLPSDRFSAERPEGSISTLTIQRTEQRDSAMYRCASSLVSGTDTQYFGPGTRLTVL.

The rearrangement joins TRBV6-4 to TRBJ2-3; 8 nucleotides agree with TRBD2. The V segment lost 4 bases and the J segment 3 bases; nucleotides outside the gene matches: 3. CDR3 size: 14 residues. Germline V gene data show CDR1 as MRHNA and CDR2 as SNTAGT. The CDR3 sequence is CASSVASGTDTQYF. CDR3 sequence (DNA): TGTGCCAGCAGTGTTGCTAGCGGGACAGATACGCAGTATTTT.

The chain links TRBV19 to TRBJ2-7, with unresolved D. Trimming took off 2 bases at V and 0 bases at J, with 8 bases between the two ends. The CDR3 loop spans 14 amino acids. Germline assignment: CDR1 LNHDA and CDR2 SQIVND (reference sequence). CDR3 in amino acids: CASSIRASSYEQYF. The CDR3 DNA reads TGTGCCAGTAGTATAAGGGCTAGCTCCTACGAGCAGTACTTC.

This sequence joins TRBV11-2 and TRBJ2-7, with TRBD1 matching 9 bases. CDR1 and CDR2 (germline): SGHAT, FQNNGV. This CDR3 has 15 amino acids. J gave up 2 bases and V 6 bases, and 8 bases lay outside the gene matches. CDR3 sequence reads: CASRDSGTGPYEQYF. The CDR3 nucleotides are TGTGCCAGCAGGGACTCCGGGACAGGGCCCTACGAGCAGTACTTC. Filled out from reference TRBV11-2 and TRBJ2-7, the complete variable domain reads EAGVAQSPRYKIIEKRQSVAFWCNPISGHATLYWYQQILGQGPKLLIQFQNNGVVDDSQLPKDRFSAERLKGVDSTLKIQPAKLEDSAVYLCASRDSGTGPYEQYFGPGTRLTVT.

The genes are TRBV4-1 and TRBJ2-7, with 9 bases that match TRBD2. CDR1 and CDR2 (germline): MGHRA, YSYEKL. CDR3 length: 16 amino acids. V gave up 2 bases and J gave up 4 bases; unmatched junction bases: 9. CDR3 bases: TGCGCCAGCAGCCAAATCTATAGCGGGAGCGGTTACGAGCAGTACTTC. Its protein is CASSQIYSGSGYEQYF.

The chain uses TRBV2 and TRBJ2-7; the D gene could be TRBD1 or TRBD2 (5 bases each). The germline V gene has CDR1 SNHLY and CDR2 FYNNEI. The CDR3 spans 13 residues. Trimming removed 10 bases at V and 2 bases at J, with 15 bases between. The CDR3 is CATSRGVPYEQYF. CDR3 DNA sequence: TGTGCCACCTCCCGGGGCGTACCCTACGAGCAGTACTTC.

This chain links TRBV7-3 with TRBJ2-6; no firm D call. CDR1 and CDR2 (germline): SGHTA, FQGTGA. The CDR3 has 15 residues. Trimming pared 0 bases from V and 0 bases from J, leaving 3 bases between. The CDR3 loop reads CASSLTSSGANVLTF. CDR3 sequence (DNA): TGTGCCAGCAGCTTAACGAGCTCTGGGGCCAACGTCCTGACTTTC.

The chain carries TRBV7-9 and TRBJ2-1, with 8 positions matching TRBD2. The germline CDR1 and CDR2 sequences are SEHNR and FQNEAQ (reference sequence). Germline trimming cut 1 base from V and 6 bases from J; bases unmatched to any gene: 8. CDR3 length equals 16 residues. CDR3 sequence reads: CASSLGPAGAGNEQFF. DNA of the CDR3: TGTGCCAGCAGCTTAGGTCCAGCGGGAGCTGGCAATGAGCAGTTCTTC.

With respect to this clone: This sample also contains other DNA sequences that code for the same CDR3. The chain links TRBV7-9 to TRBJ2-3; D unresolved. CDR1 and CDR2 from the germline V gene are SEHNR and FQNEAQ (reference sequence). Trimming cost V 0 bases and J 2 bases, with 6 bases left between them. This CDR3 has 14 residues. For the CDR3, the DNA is TGTGCCAGCAGCTTAGCGGGCGTCACAGATACGCAGTATTTT. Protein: CASSLAGVTDTQYF.

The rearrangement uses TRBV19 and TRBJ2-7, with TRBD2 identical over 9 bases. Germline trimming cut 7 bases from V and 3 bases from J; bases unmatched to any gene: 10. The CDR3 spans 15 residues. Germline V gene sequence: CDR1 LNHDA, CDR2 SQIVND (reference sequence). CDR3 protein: CASTISAGGDYEQYF. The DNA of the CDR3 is TGTGCCAGTACCATATCGGCGGGAGGGGACTACGAGCAGTACTTC.